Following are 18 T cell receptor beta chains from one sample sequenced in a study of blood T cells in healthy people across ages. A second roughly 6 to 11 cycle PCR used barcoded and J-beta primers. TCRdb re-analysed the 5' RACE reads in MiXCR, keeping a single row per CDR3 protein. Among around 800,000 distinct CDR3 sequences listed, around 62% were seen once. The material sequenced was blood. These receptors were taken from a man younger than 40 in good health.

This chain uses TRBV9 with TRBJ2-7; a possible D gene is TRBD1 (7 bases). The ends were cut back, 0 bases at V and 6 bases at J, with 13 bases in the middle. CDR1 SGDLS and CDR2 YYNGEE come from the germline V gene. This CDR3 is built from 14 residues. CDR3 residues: CASSVAGGPFEQYF. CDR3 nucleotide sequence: TGTGCCAGCAGCGTAGCAGGGGGGCCATTCGAGCAGTACTTC.

Here the CDR3 reads CSAHVSRGPQETQYF. Written as DNA, the CDR3 is TGCAGTGCTCATGTGTCGAGGGGGCCACAAGAGACCCAGTACTTC. The V call is TRBV20-1, the J call TRBJ2-5; 7 positions match TRBD1. V shed 5 bases and J 2 bases; nucleotides not matched to a gene: 11. CDR3 length: 15 residues. In germline, CDR1 is DFQATT, CDR2 SNEGSKA (reference sequence).

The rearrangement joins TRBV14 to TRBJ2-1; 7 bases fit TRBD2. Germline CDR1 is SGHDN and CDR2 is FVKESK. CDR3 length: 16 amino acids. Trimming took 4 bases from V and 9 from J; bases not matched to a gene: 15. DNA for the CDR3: TGTGCCAGCAGCCTCCTAGTTTCAAGCGGGGCTCGTGAGCAGTTCTTC. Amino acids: CASSLLVSSGAREQFF.

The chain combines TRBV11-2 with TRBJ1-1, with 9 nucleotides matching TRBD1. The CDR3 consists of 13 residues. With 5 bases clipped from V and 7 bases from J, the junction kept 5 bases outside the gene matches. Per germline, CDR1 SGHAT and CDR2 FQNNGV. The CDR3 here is CASSPGTGIEAFF. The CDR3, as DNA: TGTGCCAGCAGCCCCGGGACAGGGATTGAAGCTTTCTTT.

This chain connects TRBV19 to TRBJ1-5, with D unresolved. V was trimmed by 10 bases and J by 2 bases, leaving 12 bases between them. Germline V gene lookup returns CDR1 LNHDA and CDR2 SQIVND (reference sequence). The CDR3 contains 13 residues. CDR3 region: CATTESGNQPQHF. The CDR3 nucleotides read TGTGCCACTACGGAATCGGGCAATCAGCCCCAGCATTTT. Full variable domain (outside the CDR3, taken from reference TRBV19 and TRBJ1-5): DGGITQSPKYLFRKEGQNVTLSCEQNLNHDAMYWYRQDPGQGLRLIYYSQIVNDFQKGDIAEGYSVSREKKESFPLTVTSAQKNPTAFYLCATTESGNQPQHFGDGTRLSIL.

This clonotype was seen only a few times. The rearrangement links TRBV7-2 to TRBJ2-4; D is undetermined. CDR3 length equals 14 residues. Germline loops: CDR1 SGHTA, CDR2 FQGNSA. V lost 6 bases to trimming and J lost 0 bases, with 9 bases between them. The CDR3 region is CASSFSLAKNIQYF. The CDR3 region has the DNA TGTGCCAGCAGTTTCAGTCTAGCCAAAAACATTCAGTACTTC.

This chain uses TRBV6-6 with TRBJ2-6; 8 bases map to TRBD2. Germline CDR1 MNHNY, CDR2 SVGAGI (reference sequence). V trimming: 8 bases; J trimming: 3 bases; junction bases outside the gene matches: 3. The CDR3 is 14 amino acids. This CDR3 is CASVAGGGANVLTF. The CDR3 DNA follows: TGTGCCAGCGTTGCGGGGGGTGGGGCCAACGTCCTGACTTTC.

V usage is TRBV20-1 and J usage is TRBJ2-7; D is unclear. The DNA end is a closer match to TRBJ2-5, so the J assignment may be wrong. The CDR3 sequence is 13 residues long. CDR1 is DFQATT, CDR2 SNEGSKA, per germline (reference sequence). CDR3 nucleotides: TGCAGTGCTACTACCCCGGTGTGGGAGACCCAGTACTTC. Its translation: CSATTPVWETQYF.

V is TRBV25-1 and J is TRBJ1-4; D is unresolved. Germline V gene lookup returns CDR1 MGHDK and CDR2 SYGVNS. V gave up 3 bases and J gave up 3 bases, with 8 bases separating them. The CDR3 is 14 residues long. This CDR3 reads CASSDKQANEKLFF. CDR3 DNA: TGTGCCAGCAGTGATAAGCAGGCTAATGAAAAACTGTTTTTT. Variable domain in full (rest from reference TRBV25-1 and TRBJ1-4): EADIYQTPRYLVIGTGKKITLECSQTMGHDKMYWYQQDPGMELHLIHYSYGVNSTEKGDLSSESTVSRIRTEHFPLTLESARPSHTSQYLCASSDKQANEKLFFGSGTQLSVL.

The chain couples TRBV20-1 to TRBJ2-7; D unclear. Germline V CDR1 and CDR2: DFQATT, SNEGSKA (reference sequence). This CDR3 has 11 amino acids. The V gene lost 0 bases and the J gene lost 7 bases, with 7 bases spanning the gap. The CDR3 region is CSARDLGEQYF. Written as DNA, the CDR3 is TGCAGTGCTAGAGATCTGGGAGAGCAGTACTTC.

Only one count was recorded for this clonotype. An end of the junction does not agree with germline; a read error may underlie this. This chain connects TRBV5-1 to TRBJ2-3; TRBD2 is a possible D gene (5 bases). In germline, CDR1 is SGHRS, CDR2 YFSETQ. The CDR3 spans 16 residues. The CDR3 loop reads CASGLEDPASTDTQYF. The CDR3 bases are TGCGCCAGCGGCTTGGAGGATCCAGCGAGCACAGATACGCAGTATTTT. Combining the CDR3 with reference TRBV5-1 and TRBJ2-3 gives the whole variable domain KAGVTQTPRYLIKTRGQQVTLSCSPISGHRSVSWYQQTPGQGLQFLFEYFSETQRNKGNFPGRFSGRQFSNSRSEMNVSTLELGDSALYLCASGLEDPASTDTQYFGPGTRLTVL.

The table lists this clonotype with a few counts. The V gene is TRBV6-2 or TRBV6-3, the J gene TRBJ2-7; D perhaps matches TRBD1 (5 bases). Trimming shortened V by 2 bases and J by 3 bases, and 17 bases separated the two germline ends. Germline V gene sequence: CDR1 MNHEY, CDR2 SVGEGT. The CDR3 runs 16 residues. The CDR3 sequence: CASSYPKGQPVYEQYF. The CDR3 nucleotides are TGTGCCAGCAGTTACCCTAAGGGGCAGCCCGTCTACGAGCAGTACTTC.

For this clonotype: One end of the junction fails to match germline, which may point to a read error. As DNA, the CDR3 is TGCAGCGTTCTTCCAGTGAGCAATGAGCGGTTCTTC. This sequence encodes CSVLPVSNERFF. The rearrangement joins TRBV29-1 to TRBJ2-1; D gene unclear. The CDR3 covers 12 residues. CDR1 and CDR2 from the germline V gene are SQVTM and ANQGSEA.

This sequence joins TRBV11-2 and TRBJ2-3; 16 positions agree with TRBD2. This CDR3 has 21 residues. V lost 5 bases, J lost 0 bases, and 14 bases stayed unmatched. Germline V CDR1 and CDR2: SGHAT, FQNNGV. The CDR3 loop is CASSRGPGLAGGKDSTDTQYF. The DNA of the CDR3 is TGTGCCAGCAGCAGAGGGCCGGGACTAGCGGGGGGGAAAGATAGCACAGATACGCAGTATTTT.

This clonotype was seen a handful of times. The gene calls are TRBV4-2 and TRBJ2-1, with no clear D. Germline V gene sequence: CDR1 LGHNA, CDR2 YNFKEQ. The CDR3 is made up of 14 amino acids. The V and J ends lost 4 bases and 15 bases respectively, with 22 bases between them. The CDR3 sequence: CASSLFPEPEFPFF. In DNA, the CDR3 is TGTGCCAGCAGCCTCTTCCCCGAACCGGAGTTCCCGTTCTTC.

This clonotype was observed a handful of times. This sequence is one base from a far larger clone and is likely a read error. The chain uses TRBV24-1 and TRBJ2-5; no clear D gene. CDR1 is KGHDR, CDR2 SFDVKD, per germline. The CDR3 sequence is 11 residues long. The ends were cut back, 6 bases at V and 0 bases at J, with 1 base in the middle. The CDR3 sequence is CATSYQETQYF. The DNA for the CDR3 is TGTGCCACCAGTTACCAAGAGACCCAGTACTTC.

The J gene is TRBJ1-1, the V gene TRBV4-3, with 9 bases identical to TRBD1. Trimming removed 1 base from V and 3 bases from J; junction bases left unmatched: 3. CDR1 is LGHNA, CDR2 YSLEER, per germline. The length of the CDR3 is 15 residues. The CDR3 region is CASSQGQGVDTEAFF. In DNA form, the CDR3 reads TGCGCCAGCAGCCAAGGACAGGGGGTTGACACTGAAGCTTTCTTT.

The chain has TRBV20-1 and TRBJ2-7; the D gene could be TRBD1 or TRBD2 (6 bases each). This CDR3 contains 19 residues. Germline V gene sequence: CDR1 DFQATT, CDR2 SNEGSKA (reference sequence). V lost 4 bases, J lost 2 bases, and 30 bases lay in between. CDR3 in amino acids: CSAKDSLPERGVHTYEQYF. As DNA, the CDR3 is TGCAGTGCTAAAGACTCATTACCTGAGAGGGGGGTCCACACCTACGAGCAGTACTTC.